These 3 T cell receptor beta chains were all obtained from the same sample, sequenced in a study of cytomegalovirus exposure and HLA in healthy donors. The PCR employed 60 Vbeta primers together with 13 Jbeta primers. TCRdb keeps only in-frame clones here, not all; method: immunoSEQ multiplex PCR. The sample lists approximately 100,000 clones; about 80% were seen once. Specimen: PBMCs. Source of these receptors: a man between 45 and 60 years old in good health and CMV-seropositive.

The chain recombines TRBV25-1 with TRBJ1-1; possible D gene TRBD1, 6 bases. Trimming took off 6 bases at V and 0 bases at J, with 20 bases between the two ends. Germline V CDR1 and CDR2: MGHDK, SYGVNS. CDR3 size: 17 residues. CDR3 nucleotides: TGTGCCAGCAGGGGGAGTGAAGGGGGTCCTATGAACACTGAAGCTTTCTTT. Residues: CASRGSEGGPMNTEAFF.

The chain employs TRBV29-1 and TRBJ1-5; D is possibly TRBD1 (5 bases). The CDR3 loop spans 12 amino acids. V dropped 7 bases and J dropped 7 bases, with 14 bases sitting between them. Per the germline V gene, CDR1 is SQVTM and CDR2 is ANQGSEA. The CDR3: CSGGEPGQPQHF. Written as DNA, the CDR3 is TGCAGCGGGGGGGAGCCGGGGCAGCCCCAGCATTTT.

The rearrangement joins TRBV5-1 to TRBJ2-7; TRBD2 might be the D (5 bases). With 1 base removed from V and 2 bases from J, the gap between germline ends came to 13 bases. CDR1 and CDR2 from the germline V gene are SGHRS and YFSETQ. The CDR3 is made up of 15 amino acids. This CDR3 reads CASSLLASGAYEQYF. The CDR3 DNA is TGCGCCAGCAGCTTGCTTGCGTCCGGGGCCTACGAGCAGTACTTC.